This T cell receptor beta chain was obtained from a study of shared clonotypes between healthy human individuals. CD45RO-negative cells were positively selected for CCR7, leaving out terminally differentiated effector memory CD45RA+ cells. For every subset, genomic DNA was evenly distributed across several immunoSEQ plates. Assay: immunoSEQ multiplex PCR; the TCRdb copy retains only in-frame clones and omits some. The table has roughly 2,000,000 clones, about 94% seen once; the top ten hold roughly 1.7%. The receptor comes from a man aged 18 to 30 in good health. Some clones in this sample may be carry-over from other donors' samples. Sequenced sample: naive CD8+ T cells from PBMCs.

The CDR3 DNA follows: TGTGCCAGTAGTCCTCACACCCCGAACACTGAAGCTTTCTTT. This sequence encodes CASSPHTPNTEAFF. This rearrangement joins TRBV19 to TRBJ1-1; D not resolved. Per germline, CDR1 LNHDA and CDR2 SQIVND (reference sequence). V was pared by 5 bases and J by 1 base, with 11 bases between. The CDR3 contains 14 residues.